Given below is one T cell receptor beta chain in context. Authors' analysis steps: Scientists estimated how many nucleated cells there were by amplifying reference gene primers. Assay used: immunoSEQ multiplex PCR; TCRdb lists only in-frame clones, some missing. Clone size and V and J calls were adopted from that table, with D and trimming inferred from the DNA. The repertoire has 25,000 to 35,000 clones, 85% to 95% of them found once; the top ten carry approximately 0.88%. The sample originates from a study of blood T cell repertoires in COVID-19. V was clipped by 2 bases and J by 3 bases, with 14 bases between them. This CDR3 is 15 amino acids long. CDR1 is SGHNT, CDR2 YYREEE, per germline (reference sequence).

The receptor's source is an older woman with COVID-19, enrolled during active disease. The rearrangement uses TRBV5-4 and TRBJ1-2; D gene uncertain. The specimen sequenced was peripheral blood. The DNA of the CDR3 is TGTGCCAGCAGCTTTCACCCCCTAGGTGACTATGGCTACACCTTC. It translates to CASSFHPLGDYGYTF. The whole variable domain, filled in from reference TRBV5-4 and TRBJ1-2, reads ETGVTQSPTHLIKTRGQQVTLRCSSQSGHNTVSWYQQALGQGPQFIFQYYREEENGRGNFPPRFSGLQFPNYSSELNVNALELDDSALYLCASSFHPLGDYGYTFGSGTRLTVV.